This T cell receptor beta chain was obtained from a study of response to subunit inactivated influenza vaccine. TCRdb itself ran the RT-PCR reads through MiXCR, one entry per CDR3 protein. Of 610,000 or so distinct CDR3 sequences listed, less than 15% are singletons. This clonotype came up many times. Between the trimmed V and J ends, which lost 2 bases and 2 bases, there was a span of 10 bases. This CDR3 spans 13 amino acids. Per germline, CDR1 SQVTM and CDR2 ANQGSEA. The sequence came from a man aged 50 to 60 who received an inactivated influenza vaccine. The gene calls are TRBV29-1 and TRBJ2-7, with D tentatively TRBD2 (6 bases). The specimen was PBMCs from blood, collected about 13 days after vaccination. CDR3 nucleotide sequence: TGCAGCGTTGAATCTAGCGTGGCCTACGAGCAGTACTTC. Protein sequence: CSVESSVAYEQYF.